Below, one T cell receptor (beta chain) is given with its context. The sample belongs to a study of blood T cell repertoires in COVID-19. For the study at large: The samples span acute and convalescent COVID-19 from the United States, Italy and Spain. T cells, B-cell-depleted T cells, or PBMCs supplied cDNA or gDNA.

This CDR3 contains 14 residues. V was pared by 5 bases and J by 4 bases, with 11 bases between. Looked up from germline, CDR1 is SEHNR and CDR2 is FQNEAQ (reference sequence). In the source study's methods: By means of reference gene primer amplification, nucleated cell counts were estimated. TCRdb's copy holds only in-frame clones and misses some; the assay was immunoSEQ multiplex PCR. V and J calls and clone size follow that table, whereas D and trimming were derived from the DNA. The table shows approximately 500,000 clones, with around 85% occurring only once. The sequenced sample was peripheral blood. The J gene is TRBJ2-2, the V gene TRBV7-9; the D gene is possibly TRBD2 (6 bases). This clonotype was sampled from a human donor in a cohort sampled during active COVID-19. The CDR3 region has the DNA TGTGCCAGCAGCGGAGGGACCGCCACCGGGGAGCTGTTTTTT. This sequence encodes CASSGGTATGELFF.